This entry lists 19 T cell receptor beta chains sequenced from one sample in a study of blood T cells in healthy people across ages. For the second PCR, which ran for roughly 6 to 11 cycles, a sample-barcoded 5' primer and a J-beta primer mix were used. TCRdb processed the 5' RACE reads anew with MiXCR; each CDR3 protein has one entry. The profile covers 700,000 to 900,000 distinct CDR3 sequences, with 25% to 30% appearing a single time and over 2.5% taken by the ten largest. In addition, the sample was reused for a study of T cells of mothers and their children.

The sequencing sample was made of blood. The source is a boy between 5 and 17 years old in good health.

J is TRBJ2-7 and V is TRBV12-3 or TRBV12-4; the match to TRBD2 covers 8 bases. V was pared by 5 bases and J by 4 bases, with 10 bases of the junction left unmatched. CDR3 length: 15 residues. The CDR3 region is CASSPETGGAYEQYF. CDR3 nucleotides: TGTGCCAGCAGTCCCGAGACCGGGGGGGCATACGAGCAGTACTTC.

This clonotype was counted only a few times. The chain combines TRBV5-4 with TRBJ1-1; 9 bases fit TRBD1. CDR3 length: 16 amino acids. With V trimmed by 3 bases and J by 6 bases, 12 bases remained unmatched. The V gene's germline CDR1 is SGHNT and CDR2 YYREEE (reference sequence). The CDR3 sequence: CASSWQTGQGPPEAFF. CDR3 DNA sequence: TGTGCCAGCAGCTGGCAGACGGGACAGGGCCCACCTGAAGCTTTCTTT.

V is TRBV25-1 and J is TRBJ1-2; unclear D gene. The CDR3 has 12 residues. Germline CDR1 is MGHDK and CDR2 is SYGVNS. The ends were cut back, 1 base at V and 2 bases at J, with 2 bases in the middle. CDR3 residues: CASSESNYGYTF. DNA of the CDR3: TGTGCCAGCAGTGAATCAAACTATGGCTACACCTTC.

The rearrangement links TRBV28 to TRBJ1-2; D ambiguous. The V gene lost 3 bases and the J gene lost 4 bases, with 9 bases spanning the gap. The CDR3 is 13 amino acids. The germline gives CDR1 MDHEN, CDR2 SYDVKM. CDR3 residues: CASSLQKGYGYTF. In nucleotides, the CDR3 is TGTGCCAGCAGTTTGCAGAAAGGCTATGGCTACACCTTC.

In this sample, this clonotype turned up a few times. The genes are TRBV9 and TRBJ2-7; D is perhaps TRBD2 (6 bases). V gave up 3 bases and J gave up 2 bases, with 12 bases separating them. This CDR3 has 14 residues. The germline V gene has CDR1 SGDLS and CDR2 YYNGEE. CDR3 protein: CASSEGRRAYEQYF. CDR3 DNA sequence: TGTGCCAGCAGCGAGGGAAGGAGGGCCTACGAGCAGTACTTC. Supplemented by reference TRBV9 and TRBJ2-7, the full variable domain reads DSGVTQTPKHLITATGQRVTLRCSPRSGDLSVYWYQQSLDQGLQFLIQYYNGEERAKGNILERFSAQQFPDLHSELNLSSLELGDSALYFCASSEGRRAYEQYFGPGTRLTVT.

This clonotype occurred a few times. This rearrangement joins TRBV5-1 to TRBJ2-1; D may be TRBD1 (5 bases). This CDR3 comprises 13 residues. V lost 2 bases to trimming and J lost 5 bases, with 8 bases between them. Germline values: CDR1 SGHRS, CDR2 YFSETQ. The CDR3 region has the DNA TGCGCCAGCAGCTTAACAGGAAACAATGAGCAGTTCTTC. As protein: CASSLTGNNEQFF. Full variable domain (rest looked up from reference TRBV5-1 and TRBJ2-1): KAGVTQTPRYLIKTRGQQVTLSCSPISGHRSVSWYQQTPGQGLQFLFEYFSETQRNKGNFPGRFSGRQFSNSRSEMNVSTLELGDSALYLCASSLTGNNEQFFGPGTRLTVL.

This clonotype was counted only a few times. CDR3 coding DNA: TGTGCCACCCAACTAGGCGCCGTATACAATGAGCAGTTCTTC. This translates into CATQLGAVYNEQFF. The chain employs TRBV12-3 or TRBV12-4 and TRBJ2-1, with D possibly matching TRBD2 (5 bases). The CDR3 has 14 residues. Trimming took 10 bases from V and 4 from J, leaving 17 bases between them.

This clonotype was seen a single time. The genes are TRBV12-3 or TRBV12-4 and TRBJ2-4, with D maybe TRBD1 (5 bases). The V gene lost 6 bases and the J gene lost 7 bases, with 13 bases spanning the gap. The CDR3 runs 13 residues. DNA for the CDR3: TGTGCCAGCAGGATAGGGGCTTTGAACATTCAGTACTTC. Translating it yields CASRIGALNIQYF.

The CDR3 spells CASSLNRDGGYTF. CDR3 DNA sequence: TGTGCCAGCAGTCTAAATAGGGACGGTGGCTACACCTTC. This chain uses TRBV12-3 or TRBV12-4 with TRBJ1-2; weak D call: TRBD1 (5 bases). V shed 5 bases and J shed 7 bases, with 14 bases lying between them. The CDR3 contains 13 residues.

This clonotype was picked up a small number of times. V gene TRBV5-1 combines with J gene TRBJ1-3, with D perhaps TRBD1 (6 bases). Trimming shortened V by 4 bases and J by 3 bases, and 20 bases separated the two germline ends. The germline V gene has CDR1 SGHRS and CDR2 YFSETQ. The CDR3 contains 17 residues. The CDR3 DNA is TGCGCCAGCAGCCTAGTGCCTCCGACAGGCCTTGGAAACACCATATATTTT. It encodes CASSLVPPTGLGNTIYF. Complete variable domain (other parts from reference TRBV5-1 and TRBJ1-3): KAGVTQTPRYLIKTRGQQVTLSCSPISGHRSVSWYQQTPGQGLQFLFEYFSETQRNKGNFPGRFSGRQFSNSRSEMNVSTLELGDSALYLCASSLVPPTGLGNTIYFGEGSWLTVV.

The chain recombines TRBV4-1 with TRBJ2-5, with D perhaps TRBD2 (6 bases). The V gene's germline CDR1 is MGHRA and CDR2 YSYEKL. The V gene lost 4 bases and the J gene lost 4 bases, with 31 bases spanning the gap. CDR3 length equals 20 residues. The CDR3 protein is CASSPGVGFRGRRGRETQYF. The CDR3 nucleotides are TGCGCCAGCAGCCCGGGCGTAGGCTTTCGGGGACGGCGGGGCAGAGAGACCCAGTACTTC.

V gene TRBV27 combines with J gene TRBJ1-1, with D uncertain. Per the germline V gene, CDR1 is MNHEY and CDR2 is SMNVEV (reference sequence). The V and J ends lost 6 bases and 1 base respectively, with 9 bases between them. The CDR3 has 13 amino acids. The DNA of the CDR3 is TGTGCCAGCAGGGTACCGGAGAACACTGAAGCTTTCTTT. Translating it yields CASRVPENTEAFF.

The rearrangement uses TRBV6-1 and TRBJ2-5, with 10 bases identical to TRBD1. Germline V gene data show CDR1 as MNHNS and CDR2 as SASEGT. The CDR3 consists of 15 residues. V trimming: 1 base; J trimming: 7 bases; junction bases outside the gene matches: 6. This chain's CDR3 is CASSEGDRGRGTQYF. DNA for the CDR3: TGTGCCAGCAGTGAAGGGGACAGGGGAAGGGGGACCCAGTACTTC.

Notes on this clonotype: This likely comes from a read error, as the CDR3 has no conserved phenylalanine or tryptophan at its end. V and J are TRBV19 and TRBJ1-6; 8 bases agree with TRBD1. The germline V gene has CDR1 LNHDA and CDR2 SQIVND (reference sequence). This CDR3 has 15 residues. The ends lost 4 bases at V and 7 bases at J; junction bases unmatched: 6. The CDR3 is CASSSGDRGNSPLHS. The CDR3 nucleotides are TGTGCCAGTAGTAGCGGAGACAGGGGAAATTCACCCCTCCACTCT.

The chain combines TRBV5-4 with TRBJ2-7, with 7 bases lining up with TRBD2. The CDR3 runs 16 residues. Germline CDR1 SGHNT, CDR2 YYREEE (reference sequence). The ends lost 3 bases at V and 6 bases at J; junction bases unmatched: 15. The CDR3 is CASSSGPGLLRREQYF. In DNA form, the CDR3 reads TGTGCCAGCAGCTCAGGTCCGGGACTACTAAGGCGCGAGCAGTACTTC. Looking up the rest from reference TRBV5-4 and TRBJ2-7 gives the full variable domain: ETGVTQSPTHLIKTRGQQVTLRCSSQSGHNTVSWYQQALGQGPQFIFQYYREEENGRGNFPPRFSGLQFPNYSSELNVNALELDDSALYLCASSSGPGLLRREQYFGPGTRLTVT.

Only a few counts were recorded for this clonotype. The chain employs TRBV12-3 or TRBV12-4 and TRBJ1-5; no clear D gene. The CDR3 is 12 amino acids. The V end was cut by 3 bases, the J end by 4 bases, with 4 bases between. This chain's CDR3 is CASSLENQPQHF. CDR3 DNA: TGTGCCAGCAGTTTGGAGAATCAGCCCCAGCATTTT.

This clonotype has just a few counts. This chain uses TRBV7-9 with TRBJ2-7, with 8 bases matching TRBD2. Germline CDR1 and CDR2: SEHNR and FQNEAQ (reference sequence). V was pared by 5 bases and J by 4 bases, with 10 bases of the junction left unmatched. This CDR3 has 15 residues. The CDR3 nucleotides read TGTGCCAGCAGCGGAGGGACTAGGGGTGCTTACGAGCAGTACTTC. Translated, it gives CASSGGTRGAYEQYF. Drawing the rest from reference TRBV7-9 and TRBJ2-7, the complete variable domain is DTGVSQNPRHKITKRGQNVTFRCDPISEHNRLYWYRQTLGQGPEFLTYFQNEAQLEKSRLLSDRFSAERPKGSFSTLEIQRTEQGDSAMYLCASSGGTRGAYEQYFGPGTRLTVT.

This chain connects TRBV5-1 to TRBJ1-4; D not resolved. In germline, CDR1 is SGHRS, CDR2 YFSETQ. Trimming stripped 4 bases from V and 1 base from J, with 8 bases between. This CDR3 is 14 amino acids long. The CDR3 loop reads CASSTDKTNEKLFF. The CDR3 region has the DNA TGCGCCAGCAGCACCGACAAAACTAATGAAAAACTGTTTTTT.

Only a few counts were recorded for this clonotype. This chain uses TRBV30 with TRBJ2-2; 7 nucleotides line up with TRBD1. Germline V gene data show CDR1 as GTSNPN and CDR2 as SVGIG (reference sequence). V lost 2 bases to trimming and J lost 4 bases; unmatched junction nucleotides: 7. The CDR3 has 15 amino acids. CDR3 amino acids: CAWSIWTGTTGELFF. As DNA, the CDR3 is TGTGCCTGGAGTATTTGGACAGGAACCACCGGGGAGCTGTTTTTT.